The clone carrying this TCR beta chain has more than one count but fewer than ten. As yet, its antigen is unknown. Specified treatment: approximately nine-day PBMC culture with coronavirus spike peptide pools or control peptides (ViraFEST assay). With the Oncomine TCR Beta short-read assay, DNA from cultured CD4+ T cells was sequenced. TCRdb re-derived calls from the PCR reads in MiXCR, one entry per CDR3 protein. Among some 18,000 distinct CDR3 sequences listed, roughly 50% were seen once. The data are from a study of vaccination and CD4 T cells after COVID-19. The study's findings and limits: When vaccine-specific clones from convalescent patients were examined, 304 of 307 were spike mono-reactive.

Sequenced here: CD4+ T cells from blood, cultured in vitro, sampled before SARS-CoV-2 vaccination. This sequence originates from a human donor who had recovered from COVID-19.

CDR3 amino acids: CASATHSGANVLTF. The CDR3, as DNA: TGTGCCAGCGCTACCCACTCTGGGGCCAACGTCCTGACTTTC. This chain links TRBV11-3 with TRBJ2-6; D gene uncertain. The CDR3 has 14 residues. Germline CDR1 reads SGHNT; CDR2 reads YENEEA. V lost 8 bases, J lost 0 bases, and 8 bases lay in between.